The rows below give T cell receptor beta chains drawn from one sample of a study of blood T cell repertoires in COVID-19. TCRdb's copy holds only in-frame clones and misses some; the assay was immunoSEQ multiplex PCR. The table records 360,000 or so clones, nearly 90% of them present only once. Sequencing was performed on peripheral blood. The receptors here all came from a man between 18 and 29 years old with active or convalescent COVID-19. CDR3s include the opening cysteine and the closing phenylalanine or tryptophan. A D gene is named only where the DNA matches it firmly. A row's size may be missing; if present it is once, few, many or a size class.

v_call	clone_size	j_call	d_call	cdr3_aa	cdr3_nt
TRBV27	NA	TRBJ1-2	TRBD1	CASRTYYPDRPNYGYTF	TGTGCCAGCAGAACTTACTACCCGGACAGGCCTAACTATGGCTACACCTTC
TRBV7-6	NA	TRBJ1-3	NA	CASSRTVGNTIYF	TGTGCCAGCAGCCGGACTGTCGGAAACACCATATATTTT
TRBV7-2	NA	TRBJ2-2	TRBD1	CASSFQGAISGELFF	TGTGCCAGCAGCTTTCAGGGGGCAATATCCGGGGAGCTGTTTTTT
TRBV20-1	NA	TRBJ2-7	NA	CSASRGRHPYEQYF	TGCAGTGCTAGTCGTGGGAGGCACCCCTACGAGCAGTACTTC
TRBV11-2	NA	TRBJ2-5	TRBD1	CASSLVRTGTGETQYF	TGTGCCAGCAGCTTAGTGCGGACAGGGACGGGGGAGACCCAGTACTTC
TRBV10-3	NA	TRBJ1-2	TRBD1	CAIRPGGGGYTF	TGTGCCATCAGACCAGGAGGGGGCGGCTACACCTTC
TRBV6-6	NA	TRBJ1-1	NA	CASSKAGYTEAFF	TGTGCCAGCAGTAAAGCAGGGTACACTGAAGCTTTCTTT
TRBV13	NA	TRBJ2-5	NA	CASSLSWETQYF	TGTGCCAGCAGCTTGAGCTGGGAGACCCAGTACTTC
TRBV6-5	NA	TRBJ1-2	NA	CASRAPGNYGYTF	TGTGCCAGCAGGGCTCCGGGGAACTATGGCTACACCTTC
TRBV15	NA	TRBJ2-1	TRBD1	CATSRDRASHEQFF	TGTGCCACCAGCAGGGACAGGGCATCCCATGAGCAGTTCTTC
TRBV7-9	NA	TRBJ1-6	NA	CASSLAAGGGSPLHF	TGTGCCAGCAGCTTAGCAGCAGGAGGAGGTTCACCCCTCCACTTT
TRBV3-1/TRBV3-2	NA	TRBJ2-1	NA	CASSPLQGSEQFF	TGTGCCAGCAGCCCACTACAGGGCAGTGAGCAGTTCTTC
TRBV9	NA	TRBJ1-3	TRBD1	CASSADRGGNTIYF	TGTGCCAGCAGCGCGGACAGGGGAGGCAACACCATATATTTT
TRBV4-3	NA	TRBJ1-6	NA	CASSQDAGFSSYNSPLHF	TGCGCCAGCAGCCAAGATGCAGGGTTCAGTTCCTATAATTCACCCCTCCACTTT
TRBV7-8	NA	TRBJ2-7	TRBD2	CASSRVGGTLLEQYF	TGTGCCAGCAGCCGAGTCGGGGGGACCCTTCTCGAGCAGTACTTC
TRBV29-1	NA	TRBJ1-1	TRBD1	CSVAWTGPRGTEAFF	TGCAGCGTTGCCTGGACAGGGCCTCGGGGGACTGAAGCTTTCTTT
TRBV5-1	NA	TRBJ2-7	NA	CASSLEAGPRGEQYF	TGCGCCAGCAGCTTGGAGGCCGGTCCCCGGGGGGAGCAGTACTTC
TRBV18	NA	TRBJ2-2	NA	CASSPAGTNTGELFF	TGTGCCAGCTCACCAGCCGGGACAAACACCGGGGAGCTGTTTTTT
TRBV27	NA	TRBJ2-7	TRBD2	CASSRGGGAYEQYF	TGTGCCAGCAGCCGAGGTGGGGGGGCCTACGAGCAGTACTTC
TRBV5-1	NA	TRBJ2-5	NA	CASRNTGTPRNTQYF	TGCGCCAGTAGGAACACCGGGACTCCTAGGAACACCCAGTACTTC
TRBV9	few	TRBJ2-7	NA	CASSVGGPNSYEQYF	TGTGCCAGCAGCGTTGGAGGACCCAACTCCTACGAGCAGTACTTC
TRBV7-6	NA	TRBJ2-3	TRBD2	CASSPGLAGGLLDTQYF	TGTGCCAGCAGCCCGGGACTAGCGGGGGGGCTGTTGGATACGCAGTATTTT
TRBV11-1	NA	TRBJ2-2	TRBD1	CASRGGFGTIGELFF	TGTGCCAGCAGAGGGGGCTTTGGTACAATCGGGGAGCTGTTTTTT
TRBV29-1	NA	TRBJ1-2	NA	CSVKLGILGYGYTF	TGCAGCGTCAAGCTGGGGATACTAGGCTATGGCTACACCTTC
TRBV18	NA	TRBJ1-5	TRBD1	CASSQQGADQPQHF	TGTGCCAGCTCACAACAGGGGGCGGATCAGCCCCAGCATTTT
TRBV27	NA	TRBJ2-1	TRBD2	CASRSLSISGTSAYNEQFF	TGTGCCAGCAGAAGTTTATCGATCTCCGGGACTAGCGCATACAATGAGCAGTTCTTC
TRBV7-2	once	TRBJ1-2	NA	CASISMWGYTF	TGTGCCAGCATCTCTATGTGGGGCTACACCTTC
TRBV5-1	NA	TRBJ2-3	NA	CASSPRSSATDTQYF	TGCGCCAGCAGCCCCCGGTCCTCAGCGACAGATACGCAGTATTTT
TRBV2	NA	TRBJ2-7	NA	CASSDLARPPYEQYF	TGTGCCAGCAGTGACCTCGCCAGGCCTCCCTACGAGCAGTACTTC
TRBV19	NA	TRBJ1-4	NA	CASSRDRMVFEKLFF	TGTGCCAGTAGCCGAGACAGGATGGTTTTTGAAAAACTGTTTTTT
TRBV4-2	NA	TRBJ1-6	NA	CASSQSSYSPLHF	TGTGCCAGCAGCCAATCCTCTTATTCACCCCTCCACTTT
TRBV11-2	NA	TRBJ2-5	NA	CASSLDKGQRETQYF	TGTGCCAGCAGCTTAGATAAGGGGCAGAGGGAGACCCAGTACTTC
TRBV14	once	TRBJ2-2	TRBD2	CASSQLAGVKTGELFF	TGTGCCAGCAGCCAGTTGGCGGGAGTAAAGACCGGGGAGCTGTTTTTT
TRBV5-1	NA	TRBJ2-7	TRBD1	CASTRDRAYEQYF	TGCGCCAGCACCCGGGACAGGGCCTACGAGCAGTACTTC
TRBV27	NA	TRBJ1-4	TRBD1	CASSYAPGQGVPWEKLFF	TGTGCCAGCAGTTACGCCCCGGGACAGGGGGTCCCGTGGGAAAAACTGTTTTTT
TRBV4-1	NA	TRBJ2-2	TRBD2	CASSRGLAGAGGELFF	TGCGCCAGCAGCCGAGGGCTAGCGGGAGCCGGCGGGGAGCTGTTTTTT
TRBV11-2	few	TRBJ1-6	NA	CASSPGGYNSPLHF	TGTGCCAGCAGCCCCGGGGGGTACAATTCACCCCTCCACTTT
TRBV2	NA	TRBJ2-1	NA	CASRGSGGNEQFF	TGTGCCAGCAGGGGGTCTGGGGGGAATGAGCAGTTCTTC
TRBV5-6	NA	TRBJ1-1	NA	CASSRRVGETEAFF	TGTGCCAGCAGCAGACGGGTTGGGGAGACTGAAGCTTTCTTT
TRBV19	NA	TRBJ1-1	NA	CASTTVWGGSNTEAFF	TGTGCCAGTACCACCGTATGGGGGGGAAGTAACACTGAAGCTTTCTTT
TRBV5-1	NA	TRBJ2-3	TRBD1	CASTSNSGGTQYF	TGCGCCAGCACGAGCAACTCAGGGGGTACGCAGTATTTT
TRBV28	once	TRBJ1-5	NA	CASSFSVPQGQPQHF	TGTGCCAGCAGTTTTTCGGTACCCCAGGGTCAGCCCCAGCATTTT
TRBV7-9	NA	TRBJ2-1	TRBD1	CASSSDRGTNNEQFF	TGTGCCAGCAGCTCGGACAGGGGGACAAACAATGAGCAGTTCTTC
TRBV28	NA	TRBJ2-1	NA	CASSLFLDTSSYNEQFF	TGTGCCAGCAGTTTATTTTTGGACACGAGCTCCTACAATGAGCAGTTCTTC
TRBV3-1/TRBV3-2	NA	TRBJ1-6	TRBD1	CASSQTGTENSPLHF	TGTGCCAGCAGCCAAACGGGGACAGAGAATTCACCCCTCCACTTT
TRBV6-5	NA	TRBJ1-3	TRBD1	CASLIQGSPGNTIYF	TGTGCCAGCTTAATACAGGGGAGTCCTGGAAACACCATATATTTT
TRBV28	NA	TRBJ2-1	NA	CASRRNHYNEQFF	TGTGCCAGCAGGCGAAACCACTACAATGAGCAGTTCTTC
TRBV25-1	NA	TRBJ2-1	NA	CASRKPGITNEQFF	TGTGCCAGCAGAAAACCCGGGATCACGAATGAGCAGTTCTTC
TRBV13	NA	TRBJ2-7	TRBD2	CASSFAASGRGYEQYF	TGTGCCAGCAGCTTTGCCGCTAGCGGGAGGGGGTACGAGCAGTACTTC
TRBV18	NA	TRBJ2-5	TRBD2	CASPLPASGLKETQYF	TGTGCCAGCCCACTCCCCGCTAGCGGGTTGAAAGAGACCCAGTACTTC
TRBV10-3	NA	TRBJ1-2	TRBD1	CATRGGTGSYGYTF	TGTGCCACCCGTGGTGGGACAGGTTCTTATGGCTACACCTTC